Presented here are 30 T cell receptor beta chains from one specimen sequenced in a study of shared clonotypes between healthy human individuals. Assay used: immunoSEQ multiplex PCR; TCRdb lists only in-frame clones, some missing. The sample includes around 700,000 clones, less than 80% of them seen just once. Sequencing was performed on memory CD4+ T cells sorted from blood. As for subset: CD45RA-negative fraction. These receptor sequences come from a woman between 25 and 40 years old in good health.

This clone was picked up one time. The rearrangement uses TRBV28 and TRBJ1-2; D remains unclear. CDR3 length equals 14 residues. The V end lost 8 bases, the J end lost 1 base, and 14 bases lay between the germline ends. Germline V lookup: CDR1 MDHEN, CDR2 SYDVKM. The CDR3 sequence: CASSRGTLNYGYTF. The CDR3 DNA reads TGTGCCAGCTCAAGAGGAACTCTTAACTATGGCTACACCTTC.

In this sample, this clone turned up a few times. The V gene is TRBV2, the J gene TRBJ2-7; D is perhaps TRBD1 (6 bases). Germline V CDR1 and CDR2: SNHLY, FYNNEI. Trimming stripped 7 bases from V and 4 bases from J, with 20 bases between. The CDR3 runs 15 residues. CDR3 in DNA: TGTGCCAGCACGGTTAGAGCAGGGGCCTCGTACGAGCAGTACTTC. This gives the protein CASTVRAGASYEQYF.

About this clone: The same CDR3 can be traced to other DNA sequences in this sample. The chain is built from TRBV29-1 and TRBJ2-1, with D possibly TRBD2 on 6 matching bases. This CDR3 has 12 amino acids. Trimming shortened V by 4 bases and J by 4 bases, and 8 bases separated the two germline ends. Germline V lookup: CDR1 SQVTM, CDR2 ANQGSEA. CDR3 loop: CSVVRGYNEQFF. In DNA, the CDR3 is TGCAGCGTTGTGCGGGGTTACAATGAGCAGTTCTTC.

J is TRBJ1-5 and V is TRBV6-5; D not resolved. Trimming removed 5 bases from V and 5 bases from J, with 7 bases in between. In germline, CDR1 is MNHEY, CDR2 SVGAGI. The CDR3 contains 12 residues. Here the CDR3 reads CASSPRDQPQHF. DNA of the CDR3: TGTGCCAGCAGTCCGAGGGATCAGCCCCAGCATTTT.

The V gene is TRBV10-2, the J gene TRBJ2-3; TRBD2 matches at 13 bases. CDR3 length equals 14 residues. CDR1 and CDR2 from the germline V gene are WSHSY and SAAADI. V shed 9 bases, J shed 5 bases, and the junction held 5 bases outside the gene matches. CDR3 sequence: CASGLAGAEDTQYF. CDR3 nucleotide sequence: TGCGCCAGTGGACTAGCGGGAGCCGAAGATACGCAGTATTTT.

The chain has TRBV5-8 and TRBJ2-1; D is possibly TRBD1 or TRBD2 (5 bases each). There are 17 residues in the CDR3. Between the trimmed V and J ends, which lost 0 bases and 0 bases, there was a span of 13 bases. CDR1 is SGHTS and CDR2 is YDEGEE in the germline V gene. DNA for the CDR3: TGTGCCAGCAGCTTGGCCGTCTTGGGGGTCTCCTACAATGAGCAGTTCTTC. This encodes CASSLAVLGVSYNEQFF.

The chain employs TRBV2 and TRBJ1-5; D may be TRBD1 (5 bases). CDR3 length equals 13 residues. Germline CDR1 and CDR2: SNHLY and FYNNEI. Trimming left V 8 bases short and J 5 bases short, with 13 bases between. The CDR3: CASEQARHQPQHF. DNA of the CDR3: TGTGCCAGCGAACAGGCGAGACATCAGCCCCAGCATTTT.

As DNA, the CDR3 is TGTGCCAGCAGTTCTACAGGGGCAGGGGAAAAACTGTTTTTT. Protein product: CASSSTGAGEKLFF. V usage is TRBV27 and J usage is TRBJ1-4; the match to TRBD1 covers 7 bases. Germline lookup yields CDR1 MNHEY and CDR2 SMNVEV (reference sequence). The CDR3 length is 14 residues. Germline trimming cut 4 bases from V and 8 bases from J; bases unmatched to any gene: 7.

The J gene is TRBJ1-4, the V gene TRBV19, with a weak D call TRBD1 (5 bases). The CDR3 is 14 amino acids. The V end lost 8 bases, the J end lost 3 bases, and 13 bases lay between the germline ends. Germline CDR1 LNHDA, CDR2 SQIVND (reference sequence). The CDR3 spells CASGIGTSNEKLFF. The CDR3 nucleotides read TGTGCCAGTGGAATCGGGACTTCTAATGAAAAACTGTTTTTT.

V is TRBV27 and J is TRBJ2-7; D may be TRBD1 (5 bases). Trimming took off 7 bases at V and 6 bases at J, with 13 bases between the two ends. In germline, CDR1 is MNHEY, CDR2 SMNVEV (reference sequence). The CDR3 has 12 amino acids. Here the CDR3 reads CASNTPGREQYF. The CDR3 DNA follows: TGTGCCAGCAACACGCCAGGGCGCGAGCAGTACTTC.

The chain employs TRBV7-9 and TRBJ1-1, with a weak D call TRBD1 (5 bases). The germline gives CDR1 SEHNR, CDR2 FQNEAQ (reference sequence). V lost 5 bases to trimming and J lost 4 bases, with 14 bases between them. CDR3 length equals 14 residues. The CDR3 is CASSIAGPGTEAFF. CDR3 sequence (DNA): TGTGCCAGCAGCATCGCGGGGCCGGGCACTGAAGCTTTCTTT.

This chain uses TRBV18 with TRBJ1-1; D may be TRBD1 (6 bases). The CDR3 runs 15 residues. The germline V gene has CDR1 KGHSH and CDR2 LQKENI. The V end lost 3 bases, the J end lost 4 bases, and 15 bases lay between the germline ends. In nucleotides, the CDR3 is TGTGCCAGCTCACCCCTCAGGGGTTGGGTCACTGAAGCTTTCTTT. It yields the protein CASSPLRGWVTEAFF.

The rearrangement links TRBV19 to TRBJ1-4; D might be TRBD1 (5 bases). Germline V gene data show CDR1 as LNHDA and CDR2 as SQIVND (reference sequence). The CDR3 covers 16 residues. Between the trimmed V and J ends, which lost 7 bases and 4 bases, there was a span of 19 bases. The DNA for the CDR3 is TGTGCCAGTACCGACACCGGGGCCCGACTTAATGAAAAACTGTTTTTT. This gives the protein CASTDTGARLNEKLFF.

Comment on this clone: Its ends do not fully match the called genes, so a read error is possible. The gene calls are TRBV6-1 and TRBJ1-2; D ambiguous. CDR3 length: 13 residues. Germline assignment: CDR1 MNHNS and CDR2 SASEGT. CDR3 DNA: TGTGCCAGCAGTGAAGGTTTTGAAAATGGCTGCACCTTC. Residues: CASSEGFENGCTF.

The genes are TRBV6-5 and TRBJ2-7; TRBD2 matches 9 bases. CDR3 size: 14 residues. V lost 5 bases to trimming and J lost 6 bases; unmatched junction nucleotides: 8. The V gene's germline CDR1 is MNHEY and CDR2 SVGAGI. CDR3 loop: CASSPSGRPTEQYF. The CDR3 bases are TGTGCCAGCAGTCCCAGCGGGAGGCCGACCGAGCAGTACTTC.

The J gene is TRBJ1-4, the V gene TRBV19; 9 bases align to TRBD1. The CDR3 contains 14 residues. The V segment lost 6 bases and the J segment 7 bases; nucleotides outside the gene matches: 6. Germline V lookup: CDR1 LNHDA, CDR2 SQIVND (reference sequence). CDR3 residues: CASRLQGAGEKLFF. In nucleotides, the CDR3 is TGTGCCAGTAGGTTACAGGGGGCCGGTGAAAAACTGTTTTTT.

This clone is a singleton in its sample. The gene calls are TRBV19 and TRBJ1-5, with D uncertain. V gave up 4 bases and J gave up 0 bases, with 7 bases separating them. The length of the CDR3 is 14 residues. Germline V CDR1 and CDR2: LNHDA, SQIVND (reference sequence). As DNA, the CDR3 is TGTGCCAGTAGTACTATAAATAGCAATCAGCCCCAGCATTTT. Its protein is CASSTINSNQPQHF.

The rearrangement links TRBV4-1 to TRBJ1-5; 10 nucleotides match TRBD1. The CDR3 totals 15 residues. Looked up from germline, CDR1 is MGHRA and CDR2 is YSYEKL. V was clipped by 3 bases and J by 9 bases; unmatched bases: 8. Here the CDR3 reads CASSHGQGGDWPQHF. The CDR3 nucleotides are TGCGCCAGCAGCCACGGACAGGGGGGGGATTGGCCCCAGCATTTT.

This chain links TRBV5-1 with TRBJ2-1; 7 bases match TRBD2. V trimming: 0 bases; J trimming: 2 bases; junction bases outside the gene matches: 2. The CDR3 is 15 residues long. CDR1 is SGHRS, CDR2 YFSETQ, per germline. The CDR3 DNA reads TGCGCCAGCAGCTTGGTTGCGGGAGCCTACAATGAGCAGTTCTTC. This encodes CASSLVAGAYNEQFF.

This chain joins TRBV25-1 and TRBJ2-2; TRBD2 matches at 8 bases. With V trimmed by 7 bases and J by 9 bases, 10 bases remained unmatched. Per the germline V gene, CDR1 is MGHDK and CDR2 is SYGVNS. The CDR3 totals 14 residues. The CDR3 is CASIETGGPRELFF. In DNA form, the CDR3 reads TGTGCCAGCATTGAGACGGGAGGGCCCAGGGAGCTGTTTTTT.

With respect to this clone: Other DNA sequences in this sample translate to the same CDR3. The chain is built from TRBV10-3 and TRBJ2-7; no clear D. The germline V and J ends were trimmed by 0 bases and 2 bases, with 2 bases remaining between them. The CDR3 has 12 residues. Germline CDR1 ENHRY, CDR2 SYGVKD. The chain's CDR3 is CAISESTYEQYF. As DNA, the CDR3 is TGTGCCATCAGTGAGTCCACCTACGAGCAGTACTTC.

This chain connects TRBV18 to TRBJ2-5; 8 positions match TRBD1. Germline CDR1 reads KGHSH; CDR2 reads LQKENI. There are 14 residues in the CDR3. V shed 9 bases, J shed 11 bases, and the junction held 17 bases outside the gene matches. DNA for the CDR3: TGTGCCAGTCTCAGGGAGGACAGGGATCGGGAGCAGTACTTC. It translates to CASLREDRDREQYF.

V and J are TRBV10-3 and TRBJ1-2, with 8 positions matching TRBD1. J lost 10 bases, V lost 3 bases, and 7 bases had no gene match. This CDR3 has 13 residues. Germline values: CDR1 ENHRY, CDR2 SYGVKD. As DNA, the CDR3 is TGTGCCATCAGTGAAGAAGGACAGGGACTCTACACCTTC. As protein: CAISEEGQGLYTF.

This chain connects TRBV5-1 to TRBJ2-3, with D maybe TRBD1 (6 bases). This CDR3 has 14 amino acids. Trimming left V 2 bases short and J 3 bases short, with 10 bases between. From germline, CDR1 is SGHRS and CDR2 YFSETQ. CDR3 region: CASSLGQQTDTQYF. CDR3 coding DNA: TGCGCCAGCAGCTTAGGACAGCAAACAGATACGCAGTATTTT.

The rearrangement joins TRBV5-1 to TRBJ2-7; 8 bases agree with TRBD1. CDR3 size: 16 residues. V lost 3 bases to trimming and J lost 3 bases; unmatched junction nucleotides: 11. Germline V lookup: CDR1 SGHRS, CDR2 YFSETQ. CDR3 sequence (DNA): TGCGCCAGCAGCTCAGAACCGGGACAGGTTGACTACGAGCAGTACTTC. Protein product: CASSSEPGQVDYEQYF. The full variable domain, its missing parts supplied by reference TRBV5-1 and TRBJ2-7, is KAGVTQTPRYLIKTRGQQVTLSCSPISGHRSVSWYQQTPGQGLQFLFEYFSETQRNKGNFPGRFSGRQFSNSRSEMNVSTLELGDSALYLCASSSEPGQVDYEQYFGPGTRLTVT.

V is TRBV5-8 and J is TRBJ2-7; 7 bases match TRBD2. The CDR3 contains 19 residues. Germline V gene sequence: CDR1 SGHTS, CDR2 YDEGEE. V gave up 4 bases and J gave up 6 bases; unmatched junction bases: 25. The CDR3 region is CASSQPALAEGGPYSEQYF. The CDR3, as DNA: TGTGCCAGCAGCCAACCCGCGCTAGCTGAGGGAGGGCCTTATAGCGAGCAGTACTTC.

This clone has more than one count but fewer than ten. The rearrangement uses TRBV5-6 and TRBJ1-5; no definite D call. Trimming shortened V by 1 base and J by 0 bases, and 11 bases separated the two germline ends. The CDR3 sequence is 16 residues long. Germline assignment: CDR1 SGHDT and CDR2 YYEEEE. In DNA form, the CDR3 reads TGTGCCAGCAGCTTGTTGTCCGGGCGTAGCAATCAGCCCCAGCATTTT. Translation: CASSLLSGRSNQPQHF.

The chain employs TRBV7-9 and TRBJ2-3; no reliable D call. Trimming pared 5 bases from V and 7 bases from J, leaving 16 bases between. The CDR3 contains 14 residues. CDR1 and CDR2 from the germline V gene are SEHNR and FQNEAQ (reference sequence). The CDR3 DNA is TGTGCCAGCAGCACCGAAACCTTCGCCAATACGCAGTATTTT. Its protein product is CASSTETFANTQYF.

J is TRBJ2-5 and V is TRBV28; no definite D call. CDR1 is MDHEN, CDR2 SYDVKM, per germline. This CDR3 comprises 18 residues. V gave up 7 bases and J gave up 4 bases, with 28 bases separating them. Written as DNA, the CDR3 is TGTGCCAGCACAACGGAAGGTTATCGTGACGGGCAGAGAGAGACCCAGTACTTC. Protein product: CASTTEGYRDGQRETQYF.

The genes are TRBV5-1 and TRBJ2-1; 11 bases line up with TRBD1. The germline V gene has CDR1 SGHRS and CDR2 YFSETQ. The CDR3 sequence is 15 residues long. The trim removed 4 bases at V and 5 bases at J, leaving 5 bases unmatched. CDR3 residues: CASSPDRGRNNEQFF. The CDR3, as DNA: TGCGCCAGCAGCCCGGACAGGGGGCGAAACAATGAGCAGTTCTTC.